The 13 T cell receptor beta chains listed next were all sequenced from one sample in a study of shared clonotypes between healthy human individuals. Using immunoSEQ multiplex PCR, the repertoire was profiled, and TCRdb retains in-frame clones only, with some absent. The data show some 470,000 clones, about 82% seen once. The specimen sequenced was PBMCs. The receptors come from a middle-aged woman in good health. Some clones in this sample may be carry-over from other donors' samples.

V and J are TRBV15 and TRBJ1-2; maybe TRBD1 (5 bases). V lost 5 bases, J lost 4 bases, and 23 bases lay in between. The CDR3 extends over 17 amino acids. In germline, CDR1 is LNHNV, CDR2 YYDKDF (reference sequence). CDR3 nucleotide sequence: TGTGCCACCAGCCGCGGGGACGGAGACCTATCGATCTATGGCTACACCTTC. Its protein is CATSRGDGDLSIYGYTF. Filled out from reference TRBV15 and TRBJ1-2, the complete variable domain reads DAMVIQNPRYQVTQFGKPVTLSCSQTLNHNVMYWYQQKSSQAPKLLFHYYDKDFNNEADTPDNFQSRRPNTSFCFLDIRSPGLGDTAMYLCATSRGDGDLSIYGYTFGSGTRLTVV.

This sequence joins TRBV6-6 and TRBJ2-3; TRBD1 aligns across 11 bases. Trimming took 5 bases from V and 13 from J; bases not matched to a gene: 2. Germline CDR1 MNHNY, CDR2 SVGAGI (reference sequence). CDR3 length: 11 residues. This CDR3 is CASSGGQGEYF. In nucleotides, the CDR3 is TGTGCCAGCAGTGGGGGACAGGGGGAGTATTTT.

The V and J genes are TRBV2 and TRBJ2-1; D unresolved. Trimming shortened V by 2 bases and J by 5 bases, and 7 bases separated the two germline ends. Germline V gives CDR1 SNHLY, CDR2 FYNNEI. The CDR3 loop spans 13 amino acids. CDR3 DNA sequence: TGTGCCAGCAGTGAAAGTAGGAACAATGAGCAGTTCTTC. Translating it yields CASSESRNNEQFF.

V and J are TRBV7-2 and TRBJ1-5, with 10 bases that match TRBD1. Looked up from germline, CDR1 is SGHTA and CDR2 is FQGNSA. The junction had 7 bases not matched to a gene; V was cut back by 5 bases and J by 6 bases. This CDR3 region has 15 residues. DNA for the CDR3: TGTGCCAGCAGCAGGGAGACAGGGGGCTTTCAGCCCCAGCATTTT. Protein: CASSRETGGFQPQHF.

The rearrangement links TRBV18 to TRBJ2-7; D is undetermined. Trimming pared 2 bases from V and 0 bases from J, leaving 8 bases between. Germline-derived CDR1 and CDR2 are KGHSH and LQKENI. CDR3 length: 14 residues. The CDR3 protein is CASSPTGTSYEQYF. For the CDR3, the DNA is TGTGCCAGCTCACCAACTGGAACCTCCTACGAGCAGTACTTC. Full variable domain (remainder filled in from reference TRBV18 and TRBJ2-7): NAGVMQNPRHLVRRRGQEARLRCSPMKGHSHVYWYRQLPEEGLKFMVYLQKENIIDESGMPKERFSAEFPKEGPSILRIQQVVRGDSAAYFCASSPTGTSYEQYFGPGTRLTVT.

The rearrangement uses TRBV6-4 and TRBJ1-1; D not certain. This CDR3 is 13 amino acids long. Germline CDR1 MRHNA, CDR2 SNTAGT. The V end lost 6 bases, the J end lost 0 bases, and 8 bases lay between the germline ends. This CDR3 reads CASRTHLNTEAFF. In DNA, the CDR3 is TGTGCCAGCAGGACACATCTGAACACTGAAGCTTTCTTT.

The chain has TRBV7-6 and TRBJ1-1; 9 nucleotides align to TRBD1. V lost 5 bases and J lost 4; bases outside the gene matches: 5. The CDR3 is 14 residues long. Germline V lookup: CDR1 SGHVS, CDR2 FNYEAQ. Here the CDR3 DNA reads TGTGCCAGCAGCCTCGGGACAGGGACCACTGAAGCTTTCTTT. This sequence encodes CASSLGTGTTEAFF.

The V gene is TRBV28, the J gene TRBJ2-7, with TRBD2 identical over 13 bases. Unmatched junction bases numbered 2, after V lost 3 bases and J lost 0 bases. The V gene's germline CDR1 is MDHEN and CDR2 SYDVKM. The CDR3 runs 16 residues. The CDR3 here is CASSLGTSGISYEQYF. Here the CDR3 DNA reads TGTGCCAGCAGTTTGGGGACTAGCGGGATCTCCTACGAGCAGTACTTC.

The chain combines TRBV4-3 with TRBJ2-1, with 9 bases that match TRBD1. Looked up from germline, CDR1 is LGHNA and CDR2 is YSLEER. The junction had 2 bases not matched to a gene; V was cut back by 4 bases and J by 4 bases. The CDR3 sequence is 14 residues long. CDR3: CASSRQGGYNEQFF. CDR3 in DNA: TGCGCCAGCAGCCGACAGGGGGGATACAATGAGCAGTTCTTC.

The rearrangement uses TRBV19 and TRBJ1-4; D unclear. The CDR3 has 17 amino acids. V was pared by 3 bases and J by 6 bases, with 20 bases between. CDR1 is LNHDA and CDR2 is SQIVND in the germline V gene (reference sequence). Here the CDR3 reads CASSIGPTGRFYEKLFF. The CDR3, as DNA: TGTGCCAGTAGTATTGGGCCTACGGGCAGGTTTTATGAAAAACTGTTTTTT.

This chain links TRBV18 with TRBJ2-1; D unclear. V gave up 1 base and J gave up 0 bases, with 10 bases separating them. Germline V gives CDR1 KGHSH, CDR2 LQKENI. The CDR3 loop spans 16 amino acids. In DNA, the CDR3 is TGTGCCAGCTCACCACTAGCCCTGAGCTCCTACAATGAGCAGTTCTTC. The encoded protein is CASSPLALSSYNEQFF.

The CDR3 DNA reads TGCGCCAGCAGCCAAGGGAGCCCAAACAATGAGCAGTTCTTC. Protein sequence: CASSQGSPNNEQFF. The rearrangement joins TRBV4-3 to TRBJ2-1; D remains unclear. V was trimmed by 1 base and J by 5 bases, leaving 9 bases between them. Germline assignment: CDR1 LGHNA and CDR2 YSLEER. The length of the CDR3 is 14 residues.

In its sample, this clone was seen once. The rearrangement uses TRBV28 and TRBJ2-1, with 14 nucleotides matching TRBD2. V gave up 8 bases and J gave up 9 bases; unmatched junction bases: 6. Germline lookup yields CDR1 MDHEN and CDR2 SYDVKM. This CDR3 has 14 residues. The CDR3 loop reads CASGTSGSVSEQFF. CDR3 nucleotide sequence: TGTGCCAGCGGGACTAGCGGGAGTGTCTCTGAGCAGTTCTTC.